This entry is about one TCR beta chain. As yet, its antigen is unknown. The entry originates in a study of blood T cells in healthy people across ages. CDR3 size: 13 residues. Unmatched junction bases numbered 5, after V lost 6 bases and J lost 2 bases. In germline, CDR1 is SQVTM, CDR2 ANQGSEA. General study findings and limits: The study could not conclusively compare naive and antigen-experienced cells, given its unsorted PBMCs.

Primed by a sample-barcoded 5' primer and a J-beta primer mix, a second PCR proceeded for about 6 to 11 cycles. TCRdb independently ran MiXCR on the 5' RACE reads; one entry per CDR3 protein. This table holds approximately 800,000 distinct CDR3 sequences, 58% found once. The chain uses TRBV29-1 and TRBJ2-3; 7 nucleotides match TRBD2. Material for sequencing was blood. The receptor's source is a young man in good health. CDR3 sequence: CSVSAGNTDTQYF. CDR3 DNA: TGCAGCGTCTCAGCGGGAAACACAGATACGCAGTATTTT.